This TCR beta chain was recorded in a study of cytomegalovirus exposure and HLA in healthy donors. Researchers ran the PCR with 60 Vbeta and 13 Jbeta primers. Sequencing was performed with immunoSEQ multiplex PCR; in TCRdb, only in-frame clones are kept and a portion is missing. The sample lists 160,000 or so clones; about four fifths were seen once. V trimming: 3 bases; J trimming: 5 bases; junction bases outside the gene matches: 1. Per germline, CDR1 SGDLS and CDR2 YYNGEE. CDR3 size: 16 residues. Details on this clone: The antigen is undetermined.

Notes on the study in general: An analysis that came later showed most CMV-associated TCR beta chains appearing HLA-restricted.

The sequencing sample was made of PBMCs. This sequence was found in a woman in her late teens or twenties in good health and CMV-seropositive. V usage is TRBV9 and J usage is TRBJ2-2; 16 positions match TRBD2. The CDR3 spells CASSGGLAGGTGELFF. Written as DNA, the CDR3 is TGTGCCAGCAGCGGGGGACTAGCGGGGGGGACCGGGGAGCTGTTTTTT.